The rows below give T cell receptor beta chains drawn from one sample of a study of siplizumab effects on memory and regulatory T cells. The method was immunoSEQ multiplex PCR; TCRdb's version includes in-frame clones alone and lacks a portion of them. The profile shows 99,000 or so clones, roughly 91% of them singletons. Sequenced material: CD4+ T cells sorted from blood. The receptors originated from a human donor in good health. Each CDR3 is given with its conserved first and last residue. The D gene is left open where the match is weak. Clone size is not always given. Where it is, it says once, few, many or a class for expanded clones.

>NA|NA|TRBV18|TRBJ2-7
CASSSFSYEQYF
TGTGCCAGCTCATCCTTCTCCTACGAGCAGTACTTC
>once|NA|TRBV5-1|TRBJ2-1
CASSPVTGTYNEQFF
TGCGCCAGCAGCCCCGTGACAGGAACCTACAATGAGCAGTTCTTC
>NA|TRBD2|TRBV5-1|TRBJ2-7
CASSYGTSYEQYF
TGCGCCAGCAGCTACGGGACTAGCTACGAGCAGTACTTC
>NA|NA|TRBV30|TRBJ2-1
CAWRTDNEQFF
TGTGCCTGGAGGACAGACAATGAGCAGTTCTTC
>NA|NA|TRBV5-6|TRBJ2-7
CASSLEGEQYF
TGTGCCAGCAGCTTGGAGGGAGAGCAGTACTTC
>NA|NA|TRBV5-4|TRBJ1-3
CASSSAREVGNTIYF
TGTGCCAGCAGCTCGGCGAGGGAGGTTGGAAACACCATATATTTT
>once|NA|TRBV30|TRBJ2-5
CAWSVAAGRTQYF
TGTGCCTGGAGTGTAGCGGCCGGTCGGACCCAGTACTTC
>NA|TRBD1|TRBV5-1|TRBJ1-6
CASSLGQGGELDNSPLHF
TGCGCCAGCAGCCTTGGACAGGGAGGTGAACTCGATAATTCACCCCTCCACTTT
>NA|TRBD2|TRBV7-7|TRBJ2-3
CASSQGTSGRVSTDTQYF
TGTGCTAGCAGCCAGGGGACTAGCGGGAGGGTTAGCACAGATACGCAGTATTTT
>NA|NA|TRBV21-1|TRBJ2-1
CASSNGQGNEQFF
TGTGCCAGCAGCAACGGACAGGGCAATGAGCAGTTCTTC
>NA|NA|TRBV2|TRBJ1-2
CASSEGAGRRGGYTF
TGTGCCAGCAGTGAAGGGGCAGGTCGGAGGGGTGGCTACACCTTC
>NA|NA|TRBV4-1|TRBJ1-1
CASSQRLLNTEAFF
TGCGCCAGCAGCCAAAGGCTATTGAACACTGAAGCTTTCTTT
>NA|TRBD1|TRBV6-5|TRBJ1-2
CASSSWTGVNYGYTF
TGTGCCAGCAGTTCTTGGACAGGGGTTAACTATGGCTACACCTTC
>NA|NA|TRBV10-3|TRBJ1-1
CAISESWENTEAFF
TGTGCCATCAGTGAGTCCTGGGAGAACACTGAAGCTTTCTTT
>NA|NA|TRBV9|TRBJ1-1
CASGRLMNTEAFF
TGTGCCAGCGGACGGCTCATGAACACTGAAGCTTTCTTT
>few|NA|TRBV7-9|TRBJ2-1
CASSLNIF
TGTGCCAGCAGCTTGAATATCTTC
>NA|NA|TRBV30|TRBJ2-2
CAWNREITRAGTGELFF
TGTGCCTGGAATCGGGAAATAACGAGGGCGGGGACCGGGGAGCTGTTTTTT
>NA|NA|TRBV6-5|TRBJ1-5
CASRQTALSQPQHF
TGTGCCAGCAGACAGACAGCCCTGAGTCAGCCCCAGCATTTT
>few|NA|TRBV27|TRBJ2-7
CASSRGSYEQYF
TGTGCCAGCAGCAGGGGATCCTACGAGCAGTACTTC
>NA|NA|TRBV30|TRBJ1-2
CAWSLGVPNYGYTF
TGTGCCTGGAGTTTAGGGGTCCCTAACTATGGCTACACCTTC
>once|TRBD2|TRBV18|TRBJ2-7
CASSPYAGETGDEQYF
TGTGCCAGCTCACCATACGCGGGGGAAACGGGGGACGAGCAGTACTTC
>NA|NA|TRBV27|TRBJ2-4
CASRPDSLAKNIQYF
TGTGCCAGCAGGCCGGACAGCTTAGCCAAAAACATTCAGTACTTC
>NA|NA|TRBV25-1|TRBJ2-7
CASSERQSSYEQYF
TGTGCCAGCAGTGAACGGCAGAGCTCCTACGAGCAGTACTTC
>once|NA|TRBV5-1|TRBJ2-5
CASSLTQGRETQYF
TGCGCCAGCAGCTTAACGCAGGGACGCGAGACCCAGTACTTC
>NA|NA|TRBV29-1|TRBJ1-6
CSVRQDESLPLHF
TGCAGCGTCAGACAGGATGAGTCTTTACCCCTCCACTTT
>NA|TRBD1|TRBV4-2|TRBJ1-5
CASSPAGQGRVVQPQHF
TGTGCCAGCAGCCCCGCCGGACAGGGAAGGGTAGTCCAGCCCCAGCATTTT
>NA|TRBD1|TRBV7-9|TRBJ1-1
CASSFSGTGVTEAFF
TGTGCCAGCAGCTTTTCCGGGACAGGGGTCACTGAAGCTTTCTTT
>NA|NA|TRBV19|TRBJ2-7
CASSIDREGEQYF
TGTGCCAGTAGTATAGACAGGGAAGGGGAGCAGTACTTC
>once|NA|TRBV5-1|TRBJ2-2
CASSADGAGELFF
TGCGCCAGCAGCGCGGATGGGGCCGGGGAGCTGTTTTTT
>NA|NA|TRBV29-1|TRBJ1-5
CSVSQGISNQPQHF
TGCAGCGTTAGTCAGGGAATTAGCAATCAGCCCCAGCATTTT
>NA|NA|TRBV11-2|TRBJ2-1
CASRSWGDDRDNEQFF
TGTGCCAGCAGATCATGGGGGGATGATCGAGACAATGAGCAGTTCTTC
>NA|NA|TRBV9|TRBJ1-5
CASSVAGAINQPQHF
TGTGCCAGCAGCGTAGCAGGGGCGATCAATCAGCCCCAGCATTTT
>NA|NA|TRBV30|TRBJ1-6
CAWSPPGSPLHF
TGTGCCTGGAGTCCCCCAGGCTCACCCCTCCACTTT
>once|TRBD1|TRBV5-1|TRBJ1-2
CASSPVGQGAAYTF
TGCGCCAGCAGCCCAGTGGGTCAGGGGGCGGCCTACACCTTC
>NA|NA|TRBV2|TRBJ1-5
CASRGYSNQPQHF
TGTGCCAGTCGAGGTTATAGCAATCAGCCCCAGCATTTT
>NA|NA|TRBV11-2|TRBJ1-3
CASSLVSAGGNTIYF
TGTGCCAGCAGCTTGGTCTCGGCAGGTGGAAACACCATATATTTT
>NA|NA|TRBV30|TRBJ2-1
CAWSRPPGEQFF
TGTGCCTGGAGTCGACCCCCGGGGGAGCAGTTCTTC
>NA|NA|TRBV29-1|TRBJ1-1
CSDGTLNTEAFF
TGCAGCGACGGGACACTGAACACTGAAGCTTTCTTT
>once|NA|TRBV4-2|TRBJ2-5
CASSRREGAGETQYF
TGTGCCAGCAGCCGTCGGGAGGGGGCTGGGGAGACCCAGTACTTC
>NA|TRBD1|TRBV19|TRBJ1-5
CASSLRTGAQHF
TGTGCCAGTAGTTTAAGGACAGGGGCCCAGCATTTT
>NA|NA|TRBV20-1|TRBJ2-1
CSARAEQFF
TGCAGTGCTAGAGCCGAGCAGTTCTTC
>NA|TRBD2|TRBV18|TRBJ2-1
CASSPSQGGTNEQFF
TGTGCCAGCTCACCATCCCAGGGAGGGACTAATGAGCAGTTCTTC
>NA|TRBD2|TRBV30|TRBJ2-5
CAWASGGRETQYF
TGTGCCTGGGCTAGCGGGGGGCGAGAGACCCAGTACTTC
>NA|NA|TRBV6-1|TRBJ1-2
CASSERSEGNGYTF
TGTGCCAGCAGTGAGAGATCGGAGGGGAATGGCTACACCTTC
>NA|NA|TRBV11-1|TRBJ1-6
CASSLEGRGNSPLHF
TGTGCCAGCAGCTTAGAGGGCAGGGGTAATTCACCCCTCCACTTT
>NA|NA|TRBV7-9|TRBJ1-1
CASSSRGRAGGMNTEAFF
TGTGCCAGCAGCTCCCGAGGAAGAGCAGGAGGAATGAACACTGAAGCTTTCTTT
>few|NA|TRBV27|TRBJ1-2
CASSLSRRGGYTF
TGTGCCAGCAGTCTAAGTCGAAGAGGTGGCTACACCTTC
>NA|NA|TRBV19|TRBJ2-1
CASSFKRVNEQFF
TGTGCCAGTAGTTTTAAGAGGGTCAATGAGCAGTTCTTC
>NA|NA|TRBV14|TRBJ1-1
CASSQPGTWDAEAFF
TGTGCCAGCAGCCAACCCGGGACATGGGATGCTGAAGCTTTCTTT
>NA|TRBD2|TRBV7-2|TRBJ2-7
CASSLGGLARQYF
TGTGCCAGCAGCTTAGGGGGACTAGCAAGGCAGTACTTC
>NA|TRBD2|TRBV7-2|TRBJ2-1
CASSWSGGSYNEQFF
TGTGCCAGCAGTTGGAGCGGGGGGTCATACAATGAGCAGTTCTTC
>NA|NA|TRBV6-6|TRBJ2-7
CATSGVTREQYF
TGTGCCACCTCGGGCGTTACTAGGGAGCAGTACTTC
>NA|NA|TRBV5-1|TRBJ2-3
CASSLIIRTSYTDTQYF
TGCGCCAGCAGCCTGATAATACGGACTTCCTACACAGATACGCAGTATTTT
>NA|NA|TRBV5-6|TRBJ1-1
CASSLADTEAFF
TGTGCCAGCAGCTTGGCCGACACTGAAGCTTTCTTT
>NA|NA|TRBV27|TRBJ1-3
CASRRGSGNTIYF
TGTGCCAGCCGACGTGGCTCTGGAAACACCATATATTTT
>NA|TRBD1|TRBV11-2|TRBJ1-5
CASSPDRVGNQPQHF
TGTGCCAGCAGCCCCGACAGGGTCGGCAATCAGCCCCAGCATTTT